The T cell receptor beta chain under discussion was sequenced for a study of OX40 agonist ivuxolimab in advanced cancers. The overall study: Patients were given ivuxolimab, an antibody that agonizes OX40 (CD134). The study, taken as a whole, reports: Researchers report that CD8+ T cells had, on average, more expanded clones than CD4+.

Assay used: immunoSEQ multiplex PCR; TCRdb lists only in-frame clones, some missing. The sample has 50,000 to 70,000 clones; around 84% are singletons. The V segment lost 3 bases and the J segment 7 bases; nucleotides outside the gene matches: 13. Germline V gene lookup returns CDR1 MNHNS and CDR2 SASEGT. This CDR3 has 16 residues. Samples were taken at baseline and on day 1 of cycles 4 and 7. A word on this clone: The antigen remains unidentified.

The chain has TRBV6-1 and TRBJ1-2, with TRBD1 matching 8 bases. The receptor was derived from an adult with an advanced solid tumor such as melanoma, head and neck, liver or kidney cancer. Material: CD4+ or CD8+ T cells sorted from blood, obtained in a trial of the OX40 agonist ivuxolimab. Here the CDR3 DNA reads TGTGCCAGCAGTGAGACTCCCGTGACAGGGGTTCGTGGCTACACCTTC. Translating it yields CASSETPVTGVRGYTF.